This entry lists 23 T cell receptor beta chains sequenced from one sample in a study of blood T cell repertoires in COVID-19. Only in-frame clones appear in the TCRdb table, and some are missing; sequencing was by immunoSEQ multiplex PCR. The sample consists of 450,000 or so clones, about 91% of them appearing once. Sequences were obtained from peripheral blood. The receptors derive from a woman in her thirties or forties with COVID-19, enrolled during active disease.

The chain combines TRBV5-6 with TRBJ2-7, with TRBD2 matching 9 bases. The V segment lost 2 bases and the J segment 5 bases; nucleotides outside the gene matches: 11. The CDR3 contains 16 residues. Germline V gene data show CDR1 as SGHDT and CDR2 as YYEEEE. As DNA, the CDR3 is TGTGCCAGCAGCTTTGGGCCTAGCGGGGAGGGGAACGAGCAGTACTTC. Its protein is CASSFGPSGEGNEQYF.

The genes are TRBV11-2 and TRBJ1-4; TRBD1 is a possible D gene (5 bases). With 0 bases removed from V and 0 bases from J, the gap between germline ends came to 11 bases. This CDR3 is 17 amino acids long. Germline V gene data show CDR1 as SGHAT and CDR2 as FQNNGV. This chain's CDR3 is CASSLDLQDATNEKLFF. CDR3 bases: TGTGCCAGCAGCTTAGATTTACAGGACGCAACTAATGAAAAACTGTTTTTT. The full variable domain, with the rest looked up from reference TRBV11-2 and TRBJ1-4, is EAGVAQSPRYKIIEKRQSVAFWCNPISGHATLYWYQQILGQGPKLLIQFQNNGVVDDSQLPKDRFSAERLKGVDSTLKIQPAKLEDSAVYLCASSLDLQDATNEKLFFGSGTQLSVL.

The chain carries TRBV6-2 or TRBV6-3 and TRBJ1-1, with D possibly matching TRBD1 (6 bases). The CDR3 consists of 15 residues. Trimming took 2 bases from V and 0 from J, leaving 10 bases between them. Germline lookup yields CDR1 MNHEY and CDR2 SVGEGT. CDR3 sequence: CASSYRGRVNTEAFF. The CDR3, as DNA: TGTGCCAGCAGTTACAGGGGGAGGGTGAACACTGAAGCTTTCTTT.

The chain couples TRBV25-1 to TRBJ1-1; a possible D gene is TRBD1 (6 bases). V was shortened by 4 bases and J by 5 bases, with 14 bases between the two germline ends. From germline, CDR1 is MGHDK and CDR2 SYGVNS. This CDR3 spans 14 amino acids. The CDR3 sequence: CASSAAGAVTEAFF. CDR3 in DNA: TGTGCCAGCAGTGCCGCAGGGGCGGTAACTGAAGCTTTCTTT.

The V and J genes are TRBV28 and TRBJ1-2; 8 nucleotides align to TRBD1. The CDR3 is 13 amino acids. The junction had 2 bases not matched to a gene; V was cut back by 6 bases and J by 2 bases. Germline V CDR1 and CDR2: MDHEN, SYDVKM. The CDR3 is CASSRGRNYGYTF. The CDR3 nucleotides read TGTGCCAGCAGCAGGGGGCGAAACTATGGCTACACCTTC.

The V and J genes are TRBV7-8 and TRBJ1-1, with 12 bases matching TRBD1. With 4 bases clipped from V and 11 bases from J, the junction kept 5 bases outside the gene matches. In germline, CDR1 is SGHVS, CDR2 FQNEAQ. The CDR3 has 13 residues. CDR3 nucleotide sequence: TGTGCCAGCAGCTCGGGACAGGGGGCATGGGCTTTCTTT. This encodes CASSSGQGAWAFF.

The chain carries TRBV27 and TRBJ1-5; D is possibly TRBD1 (5 bases). The V gene lost 6 bases and the J gene lost 4 bases, with 19 bases spanning the gap. CDR1 and CDR2 (germline): MNHEY, SMNVEV (reference sequence). CDR3 length equals 16 residues. The CDR3 region has the DNA TGTGCCAGCAGCCCGGGGGGGGTTATCGCAAATCAGCCCCAGCATTTT. Translation: CASSPGGVIANQPQHF.

This chain uses TRBV19 with TRBJ1-5; 10 bases map to TRBD1. V shed 4 bases and J 6 bases; nucleotides not matched to a gene: 6. The germline V gene has CDR1 LNHDA and CDR2 SQIVND (reference sequence). The CDR3 has 15 residues. CDR3: CASSTGQGDGQPQHF. CDR3 sequence (DNA): TGTGCCAGTAGTACCGGACAGGGGGATGGTCAGCCCCAGCATTTT.

J is TRBJ1-4 and V is TRBV7-9, with 7 positions matching TRBD1. Germline V gene sequence: CDR1 SEHNR, CDR2 FQNEAQ (reference sequence). This CDR3 is 14 amino acids long. The V gene end was trimmed by 5 bases and the J gene end by 5 bases; junction bases not matched to a gene: 5. In DNA form, the CDR3 reads TGTGCCAGCAGCAGGGACAGCCTAAATGAAAAACTGTTTTTT. Amino acid sequence: CASSRDSLNEKLFF.

CDR3: CASSFMNEKLFF. The CDR3 DNA follows: TGTGCCAGCAGCTTCATGAATGAAAAACTGTTTTTT. J is TRBJ1-4 and V is TRBV5-8; unclear D gene. Looked up from germline, CDR1 is SGHTS and CDR2 is YDEGEE. CDR3 length equals 12 residues. Between the trimmed V and J ends, which lost 2 bases and 5 bases, there was a span of 4 bases.

This chain links TRBV6-5 with TRBJ1-2; D is ambiguous. CDR3 size: 15 residues. Trimming took off 5 bases at V and 6 bases at J, with 19 bases between the two ends. The germline V gene has CDR1 MNHEY and CDR2 SVGAGI. The CDR3 DNA follows: TGTGCCAGCAGTAACCCGGGCCGAGGGATCCATGGCTACACCTTC. Protein product: CASSNPGRGIHGYTF.

The chain carries TRBV4-2 and TRBJ1-6, with 8 positions matching TRBD1. V shed 4 bases and J 0 bases; nucleotides not matched to a gene: 5. From germline, CDR1 is LGHNA and CDR2 YNFKEQ. The CDR3 covers 17 residues. For the CDR3, the DNA is TGTGCCAGCAGCCTCGGACAGGGCAGCTCCTATAATTCACCCCTCCACTTT. Its protein is CASSLGQGSSYNSPLHF.

The count of this clone is one. The CDR3 bases are TGTGCCATCAGGGACAGTCGGTCCCACGAGCAGTACTTC. Amino acid sequence: CAIRDSRSHEQYF. The rearrangement uses TRBV28 and TRBJ2-7; 7 bases agree with TRBD1. Germline values: CDR1 MDHEN, CDR2 SYDVKM. V trimming: 10 bases; J trimming: 5 bases; junction bases outside the gene matches: 11. CDR3 length: 13 amino acids.

This clone was seen only once. Other nucleotide sequences from this sample produce the same CDR3. The chain carries TRBV18 and TRBJ1-4; TRBD1 matches 9 bases. V lost 3 bases and J lost 5; bases outside the gene matches: 4. This CDR3 has 15 amino acids. Germline CDR1 and CDR2: KGHSH and LQKENI. The CDR3 region is CASSPGQGPNEKLFF. CDR3 bases: TGTGCCAGCTCACCCGGACAGGGGCCAAATGAAAAACTGTTTTTT.

The rearrangement uses TRBV12-3 or TRBV12-4 and TRBJ1-3; 7 bases are shared with TRBD1. The CDR3 contains 13 residues. The V and J ends lost 3 bases and 9 bases, in that order; junction bases with no gene match: 5. In DNA, the CDR3 is TGTGCCAGCAGTTTCGACAGGGAGAGCACCATATATTTT. This encodes CASSFDRESTIYF.

The rearrangement links TRBV7-2 to TRBJ2-7; D is possibly TRBD2 (5 bases). CDR3 length: 15 residues. Trimming took 5 bases from V and 2 from J, leaving 16 bases between them. CDR1 and CDR2 from the germline V gene are SGHTA and FQGNSA. The DNA of the CDR3 is TGTGCCAGCAGCCCCATCTGGGCGGGTACCTACGAGCAGTACTTC. It translates to CASSPIWAGTYEQYF. Full variable domain (rest looked up from reference TRBV7-2 and TRBJ2-7): GAGVSQSPSNKVTEKGKDVELRCDPISGHTALYWYRQSLGQGLEFLIYFQGNSAPDKSGLPSDRFSAERTGGSVSTLTIQRTQQEDSAVYLCASSPIWAGTYEQYFGPGTRLTVT.

This CDR3 reads CASRQIAGGGDQFF. The CDR3 coding sequence is TGTGCCAGCAGGCAAATAGCGGGAGGGGGTGATCAGTTCTTC. V is TRBV6-5 and J is TRBJ2-1; 11 bases are a match to TRBD2. Looked up from germline, CDR1 is MNHEY and CDR2 is SVGAGI. V lost 6 bases to trimming and J lost 13 bases; unmatched junction nucleotides: 11. This CDR3 comprises 14 residues.

The chain links TRBV14 to TRBJ1-4, with D perhaps matching TRBD1 (6 bases). The germline CDR1 and CDR2 sequences are SGHDN and FVKESK. Trimming removed 5 bases at V and 3 bases at J, with 13 bases between. The CDR3 contains 15 residues. DNA for the CDR3: TGTGCCAGCAGCGGAAAGACAGGACCTAATGAAAAACTGTTTTTT. It codes for CASSGKTGPNEKLFF.

The chain recombines TRBV5-6 with TRBJ2-1, with TRBD2 as a possible D gene (6 bases). The CDR3 has 12 amino acids. The germline CDR1 and CDR2 sequences are SGHDT and YYEEEE. V was clipped by 5 bases and J by 7 bases, with 10 bases between them. The CDR3 here is CASSGGRNEQFF. The DNA of the CDR3 is TGTGCCAGCAGTGGGGGGAGGAATGAGCAGTTCTTC.

J is TRBJ1-5 and V is TRBV7-3; 7 bases line up with TRBD1. V lost 5 bases and J lost 3; bases outside the gene matches: 7. Looked up from germline, CDR1 is SGHTA and CDR2 is FQGTGA. This CDR3 is built from 15 residues. The CDR3: CASSVSQGTNQPQHF. CDR3 DNA sequence: TGTGCCAGCAGCGTCTCACAGGGGACCAATCAGCCCCAGCATTTT.

This clone was counted once. This chain connects TRBV30 to TRBJ1-3, with no clear D. The CDR3 runs 13 residues. CDR1 and CDR2 from the germline V gene are GTSNPN and SVGIG (reference sequence). Trimming removed 2 bases from V and 2 bases from J, with 7 bases in between. In DNA, the CDR3 is TGTGCCTGGAGTCCAAGCCCTGGAAACACCATATATTTT. Translating it yields CAWSPSPGNTIYF.

The genes are TRBV9 and TRBJ2-5; D is unresolved. CDR1 SGDLS and CDR2 YYNGEE come from the germline V gene. Trimming removed 0 bases at V and 5 bases at J, with 8 bases between. This CDR3 is 13 amino acids long. The CDR3 protein is CASSVALVETQYF. CDR3 bases: TGTGCCAGCAGCGTAGCCCTAGTTGAGACCCAGTACTTC. Looking up the rest from reference TRBV9 and TRBJ2-5 gives the full variable domain: DSGVTQTPKHLITATGQRVTLRCSPRSGDLSVYWYQQSLDQGLQFLIQYYNGEERAKGNILERFSAQQFPDLHSELNLSSLELGDSALYFCASSVALVETQYFGPGTRLLVL.

The CDR3 coding sequence is TGCGCCAGCAGCCAACTCGGGACAGGGGGATACACAGATACGCAGTATTTT. Residues: CASSQLGTGGYTDTQYF. The chain carries TRBV4-3 and TRBJ2-3, with TRBD1 matching over 11 bases. The CDR3 consists of 17 residues. CDR1 and CDR2 (germline): LGHNA, YSLEER. Losses at the gene ends were 2 bases for V and 2 bases for J; bases not matched to a gene: 6.